This T cell receptor beta chain is drawn from a study of lymphopenia after photon versus proton radiotherapy. Assay: immunoSEQ multiplex PCR; the TCRdb copy retains only in-frame clones and omits some. The profile shows 150,000 or so clones, 75% to 90% of them singletons. Sequenced material: peripheral blood, taken from a patient treated with photon-based radiotherapy. The TCR comes from a man aged 45-60 years with gastric cancer.

The CDR3 reads CASSPRGHRGVETQYF. CDR3 nucleotides: TGTGCCAGCAGCCCCCGGGGCCACCGAGGGGTCGAGACCCAGTACTTC. The chain joins TRBV7-9 to TRBJ2-5; either TRBD1 or TRBD2 may supply D (5 bases each). V lost 5 bases and J lost 5, with 21 bases in between. In germline, CDR1 is SEHNR, CDR2 FQNEAQ (reference sequence). This CDR3 contains 16 residues.